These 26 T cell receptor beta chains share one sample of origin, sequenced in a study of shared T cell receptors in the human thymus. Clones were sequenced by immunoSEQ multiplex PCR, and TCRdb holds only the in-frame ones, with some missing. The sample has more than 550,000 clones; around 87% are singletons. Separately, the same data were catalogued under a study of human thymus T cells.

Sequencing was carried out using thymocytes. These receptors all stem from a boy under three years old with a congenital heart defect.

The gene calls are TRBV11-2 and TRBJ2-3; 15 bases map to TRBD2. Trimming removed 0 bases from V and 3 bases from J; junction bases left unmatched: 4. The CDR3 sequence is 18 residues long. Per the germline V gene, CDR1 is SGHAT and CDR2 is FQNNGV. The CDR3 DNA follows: TGTGCCAGCAGCTTAGAAAGGACTAGCGGGGGGGCTACAGATACGCAGTATTTT. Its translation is CASSLERTSGGATDTQYF.

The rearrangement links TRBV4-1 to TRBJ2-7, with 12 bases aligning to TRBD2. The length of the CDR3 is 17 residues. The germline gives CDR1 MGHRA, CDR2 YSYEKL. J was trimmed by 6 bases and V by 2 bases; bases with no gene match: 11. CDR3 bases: TGCGCCAGCAGCCAACCTAACTCTAGCGGGAGGGCACCCGAGCAGTACTTC. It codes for CASSQPNSSGRAPEQYF.

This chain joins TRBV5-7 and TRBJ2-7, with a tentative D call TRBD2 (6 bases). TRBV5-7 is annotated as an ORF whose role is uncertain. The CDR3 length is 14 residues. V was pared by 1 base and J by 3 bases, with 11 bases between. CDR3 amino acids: CASSLYRRDYEQYF. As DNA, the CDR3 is TGTGCCAGCAGCTTGTACAGGCGGGACTACGAGCAGTACTTC.

CDR3 in DNA: TGTGCCAGTAGTTCACCCCGTTTGGACAGGGTCCCCTCTGGGGCCAACGTCCTGACTTTC. Amino acid sequence: CASSSPRLDRVPSGANVLTF. The chain employs TRBV19 and TRBJ2-6; 8 bases are shared with TRBD1. The germline V gene encodes CDR1 LNHDA and CDR2 SQIVND (reference sequence). This CDR3 spans 20 amino acids. V lost 5 bases and J lost 0; bases outside the gene matches: 15.

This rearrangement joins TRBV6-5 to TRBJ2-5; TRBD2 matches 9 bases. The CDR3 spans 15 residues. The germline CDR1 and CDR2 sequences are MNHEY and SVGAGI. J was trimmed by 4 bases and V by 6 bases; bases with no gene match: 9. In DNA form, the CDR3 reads TGTGCCAGCAGCCCTCCAGCGGGAGGTCCAGAGACCCAGTACTTC. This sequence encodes CASSPPAGGPETQYF.

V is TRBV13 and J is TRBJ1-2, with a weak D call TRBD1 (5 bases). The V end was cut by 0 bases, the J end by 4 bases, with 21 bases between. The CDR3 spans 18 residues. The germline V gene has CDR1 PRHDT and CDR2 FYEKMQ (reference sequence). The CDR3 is CASSLGPTAGREFYGYTF. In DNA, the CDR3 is TGTGCCAGCAGCTTAGGCCCCACAGCGGGGCGCGAGTTCTATGGCTACACCTTC.

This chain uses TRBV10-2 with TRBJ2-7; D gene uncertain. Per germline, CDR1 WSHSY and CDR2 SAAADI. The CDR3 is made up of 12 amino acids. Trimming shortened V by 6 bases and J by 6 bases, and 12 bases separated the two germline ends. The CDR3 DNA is TGCGCCAGCAGAGTCCCTCTCGGCGAGCAGTACTTC. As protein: CASRVPLGEQYF.

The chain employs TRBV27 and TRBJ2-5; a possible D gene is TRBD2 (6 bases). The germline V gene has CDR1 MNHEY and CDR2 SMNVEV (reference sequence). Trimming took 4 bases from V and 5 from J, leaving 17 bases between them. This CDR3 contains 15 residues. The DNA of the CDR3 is TGTGCCAGCAGTTCCTCCGGGACTGGGTGGGAGACCCAGTACTTC. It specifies CASSSSGTGWETQYF.

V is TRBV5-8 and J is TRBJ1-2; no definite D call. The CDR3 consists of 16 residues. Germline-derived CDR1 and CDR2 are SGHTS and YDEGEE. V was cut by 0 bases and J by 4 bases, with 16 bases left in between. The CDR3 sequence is CASSLVDVGAAYGYTF. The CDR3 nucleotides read TGTGCCAGCAGCTTGGTTGATGTCGGAGCCGCCTATGGCTACACCTTC. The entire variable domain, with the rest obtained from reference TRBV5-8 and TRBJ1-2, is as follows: EAGVTQSPTHLIKTRGQQATLRCSPISGHTSVYWYQQALGLGLQFLLWYDEGEERNRGNFPPRFSGRQFPNYSSELNVNALELEDSALYLCASSLVDVGAAYGYTFGSGTRLTVV.

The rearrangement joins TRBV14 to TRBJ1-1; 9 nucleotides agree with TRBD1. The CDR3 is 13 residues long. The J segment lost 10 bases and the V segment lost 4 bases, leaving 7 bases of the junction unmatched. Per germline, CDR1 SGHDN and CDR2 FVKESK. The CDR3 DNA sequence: TGTGCCAGCAGCCCGGGACAGGGCCTTTTAGCTTTCTTT. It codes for CASSPGQGLLAFF.

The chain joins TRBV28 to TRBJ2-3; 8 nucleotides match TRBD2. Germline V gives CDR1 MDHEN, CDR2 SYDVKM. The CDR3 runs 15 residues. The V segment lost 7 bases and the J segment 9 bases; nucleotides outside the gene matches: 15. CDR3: CASTVGRLASPTQYF. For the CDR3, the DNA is TGTGCCAGCACCGTAGGCAGACTAGCGTCCCCCACGCAGTATTTT.

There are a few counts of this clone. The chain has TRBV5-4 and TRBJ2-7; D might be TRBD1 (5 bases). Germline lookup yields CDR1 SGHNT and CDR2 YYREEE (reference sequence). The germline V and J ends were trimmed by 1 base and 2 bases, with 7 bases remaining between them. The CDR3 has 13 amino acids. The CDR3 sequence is CASSLTTAYEQYF. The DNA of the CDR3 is TGTGCCAGCAGCTTGACGACAGCCTACGAGCAGTACTTC.

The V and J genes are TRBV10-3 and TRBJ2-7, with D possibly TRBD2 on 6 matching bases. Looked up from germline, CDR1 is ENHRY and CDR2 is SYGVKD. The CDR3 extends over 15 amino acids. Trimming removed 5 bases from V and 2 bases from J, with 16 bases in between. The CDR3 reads CAISIRLVSPYEQYF. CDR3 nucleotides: TGTGCCATCAGTATACGACTAGTTTCCCCCTACGAGCAGTACTTC.

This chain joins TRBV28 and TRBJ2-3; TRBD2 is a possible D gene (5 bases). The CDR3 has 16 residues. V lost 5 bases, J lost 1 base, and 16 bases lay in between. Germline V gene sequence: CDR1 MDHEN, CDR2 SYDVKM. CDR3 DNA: TGTGCCAGCAGTGGACCGGGAACTATGGGCACAGATACGCAGTATTTT. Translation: CASSGPGTMGTDTQYF.

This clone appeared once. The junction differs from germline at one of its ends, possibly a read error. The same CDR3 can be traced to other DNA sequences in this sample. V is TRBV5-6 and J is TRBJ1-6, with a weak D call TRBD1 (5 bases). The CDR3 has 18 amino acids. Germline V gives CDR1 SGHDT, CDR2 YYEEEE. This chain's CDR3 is CASSAGPSDTLTNSPLHF. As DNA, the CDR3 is TGTGCCAGCAGCGCTGGGCCATCGGACACCCTTACGAATTCCCCCCTCCACTTT.

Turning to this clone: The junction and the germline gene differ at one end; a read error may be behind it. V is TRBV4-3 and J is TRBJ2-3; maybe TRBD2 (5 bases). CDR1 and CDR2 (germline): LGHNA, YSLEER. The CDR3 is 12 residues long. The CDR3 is CASSASTDTQYF. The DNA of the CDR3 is TGCGCCAGCAGCGCTAGCACGGATACGCAGTATTTT.

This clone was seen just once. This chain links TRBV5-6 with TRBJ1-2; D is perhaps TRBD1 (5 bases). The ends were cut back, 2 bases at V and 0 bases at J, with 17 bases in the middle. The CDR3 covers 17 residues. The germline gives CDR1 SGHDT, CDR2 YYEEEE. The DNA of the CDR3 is TGTGCCAGCAGCTTTGCCGTGGGGCCAGAGGCTAACTATGGCTACACCTTC. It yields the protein CASSFAVGPEANYGYTF.

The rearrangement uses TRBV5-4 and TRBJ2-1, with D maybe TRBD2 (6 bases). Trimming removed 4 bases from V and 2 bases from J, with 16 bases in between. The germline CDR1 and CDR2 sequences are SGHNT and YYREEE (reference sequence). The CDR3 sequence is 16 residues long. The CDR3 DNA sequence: TGTGCCAGCAGCCTATCCGGGAGCCCTCCCTACAATGAGCAGTTCTTC. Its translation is CASSLSGSPPYNEQFF.

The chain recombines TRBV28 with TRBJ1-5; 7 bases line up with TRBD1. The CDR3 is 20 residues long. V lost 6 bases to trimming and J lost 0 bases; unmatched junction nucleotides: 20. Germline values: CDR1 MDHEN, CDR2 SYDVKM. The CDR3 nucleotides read TGTGCCAGCAGACTTGAGGGGAACAGGGGATTAGTTTATAGCAATCAGCCCCAGCATTTT. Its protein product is CASRLEGNRGLVYSNQPQHF.

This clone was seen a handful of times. The CDR3 sequence is CASSQDIQETQYF. The CDR3 coding sequence is TGTGCCAGCAGTCAGGACATCCAAGAGACCCAGTACTTC. The chain couples TRBV28 to TRBJ2-5, with a tentative D call TRBD1 (5 bases). Germline V gene data show CDR1 as MDHEN and CDR2 as SYDVKM. The V gene lost 5 bases and the J gene lost 1 base, with 8 bases spanning the gap. The CDR3 contains 13 residues.

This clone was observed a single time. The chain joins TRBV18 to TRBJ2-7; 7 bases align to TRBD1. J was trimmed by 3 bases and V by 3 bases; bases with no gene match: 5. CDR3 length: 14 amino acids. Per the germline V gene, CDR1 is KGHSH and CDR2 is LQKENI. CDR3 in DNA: TGTGCCAGCTCACCCGAGGGGGCAGGCTACGAGCAGTACTTC. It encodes CASSPEGAGYEQYF.

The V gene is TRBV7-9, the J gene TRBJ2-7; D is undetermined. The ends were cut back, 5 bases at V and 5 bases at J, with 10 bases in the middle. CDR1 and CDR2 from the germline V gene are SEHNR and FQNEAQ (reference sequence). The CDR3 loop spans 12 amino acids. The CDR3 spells CASSTRQDEQYF. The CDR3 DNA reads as TGTGCCAGCAGCACCAGACAAGACGAGCAGTACTTC.

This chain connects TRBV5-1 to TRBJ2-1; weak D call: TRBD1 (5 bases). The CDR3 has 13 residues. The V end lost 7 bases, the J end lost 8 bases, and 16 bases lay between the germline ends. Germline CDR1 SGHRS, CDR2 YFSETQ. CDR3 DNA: TGCGCCAGCGGGGCATTGCCTTCGGATGAGCAGTTCTTC. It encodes CASGALPSDEQFF.

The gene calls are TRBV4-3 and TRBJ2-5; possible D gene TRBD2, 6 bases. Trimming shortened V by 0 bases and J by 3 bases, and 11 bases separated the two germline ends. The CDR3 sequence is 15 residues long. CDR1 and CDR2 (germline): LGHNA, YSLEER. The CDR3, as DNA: TGCGCCAGCAGCCAAGAGGAGGGCAGAAAAGAGACCCAGTACTTC. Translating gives CASSQEEGRKETQYF.

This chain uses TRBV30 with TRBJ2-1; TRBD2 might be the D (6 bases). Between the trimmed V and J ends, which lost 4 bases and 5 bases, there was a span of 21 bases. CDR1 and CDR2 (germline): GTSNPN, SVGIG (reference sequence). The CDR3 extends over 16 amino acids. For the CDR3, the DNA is TGTGCCTGGAAACAACCCGGGAGACCCCCGAACAATGAGCAGTTCTTC. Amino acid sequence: CAWKQPGRPPNNEQFF.

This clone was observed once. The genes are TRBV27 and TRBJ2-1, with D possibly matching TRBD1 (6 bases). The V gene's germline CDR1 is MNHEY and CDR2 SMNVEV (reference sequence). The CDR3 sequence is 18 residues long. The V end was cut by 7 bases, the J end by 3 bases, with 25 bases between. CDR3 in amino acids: CASTQFRWSGDDYNEQFF. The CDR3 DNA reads TGTGCCAGCACTCAATTCCGGTGGTCAGGGGATGACTACAATGAGCAGTTCTTC.